This is a list of T cell receptor beta chains from one sample in a study of control samples from healthy donors and cancer patients. The method was immunoSEQ multiplex PCR; TCRdb's version includes in-frame clones alone and lacks a portion of them. The repertoire holds roughly 190,000 clones, with approximately 90% as singletons. Sequencing used blood. These receptors came from a man under 40 in good health. Each CDR3 is given without its conserved first and last residue. The order of the fields is J gene, V gene, D gene, CDR3 protein. A D gene is named only where the DNA matches it firmly.

j_call: TRBJ1-6
v_call: TRBV19
d_call: -
cdr3_aa: ASSGILVGARTNSPLH

j_call: TRBJ1-1
v_call: TRBV6-6
d_call: -
cdr3_aa: ASSLLHNTEAF

j_call: TRBJ2-2
v_call: TRBV7-3
d_call: -
cdr3_aa: ASSLTITGELF

j_call: TRBJ1-6
v_call: TRBV10-2
d_call: TRBD1
cdr3_aa: ASKGQGVVNSPLH

j_call: TRBJ2-2
v_call: TRBV18
d_call: -
cdr3_aa: ASSPYSTVSGELF

j_call: TRBJ2-1
v_call: TRBV4-1
d_call: TRBD1
cdr3_aa: ASSPLGTGGNEQF

j_call: TRBJ2-7
v_call: TRBV6-5
d_call: -
cdr3_aa: ASRDRYLVSYEQY

j_call: TRBJ2-1
v_call: TRBV23-1
d_call: TRBD2
cdr3_aa: ASSQKTSGVSPLDEQF

j_call: TRBJ1-4
v_call: TRBV7-9
d_call: -
cdr3_aa: ASSSPRTVNEKLF

j_call: TRBJ2-7
v_call: TRBV11-2
d_call: TRBD1
cdr3_aa: ASSPGDRGAYEQY

j_call: TRBJ2-3
v_call: TRBV19
d_call: -
cdr3_aa: ASSPPRGRDTQY

j_call: TRBJ1-2
v_call: TRBV30
d_call: -
cdr3_aa: AWSWGQGANYGYT

j_call: TRBJ2-7
v_call: TRBV27
d_call: -
cdr3_aa: ASSSQDNSYEQY

j_call: TRBJ2-1
v_call: TRBV5-1
d_call: -
cdr3_aa: ASSLAGQGSGNEQF

j_call: TRBJ1-2
v_call: TRBV6-5
d_call: -
cdr3_aa: ASSQGYGYT